The next 26 T cell receptor beta chains were all read from a single sample in a study of T cell responses to AZD1222 COVID-19 vaccine. Clones were read by immunoSEQ multiplex PCR, and TCRdb kept only the in-frame ones, dropping some. The sample lists over 150,000 clones; approximately 90% were seen once. The sequencing used peripheral blood, collected on day 0 of AZD1222 vaccination. The origin of the receptors is an adult in good health.

The chain carries TRBV6-6 and TRBJ1-6; D is ambiguous. This CDR3 is 15 amino acids long. CDR1 is MNHNY and CDR2 is SVGAGI in the germline V gene (reference sequence). V was pared by 6 bases and J by 1 base, with 10 bases between. CDR3 sequence reads: CASRNQASYNSPLHF. The CDR3, as DNA: TGTGCCAGCAGAAACCAGGCTTCCTATAATTCACCCCTCCACTTT.

V and J are TRBV29-1 and TRBJ1-4; no clear D. V lost 6 bases, J lost 7 bases, and 24 bases lay in between. The germline CDR1 and CDR2 sequences are SQVTM and ANQGSEA. The CDR3 extends over 16 amino acids. This CDR3 reads CSVGGPGLADGEKLFF. DNA of the CDR3: TGCAGCGTGGGTGGTCCGGGCCTGGCGGATGGTGAAAAACTGTTTTTT.

This clone showed up just once. This CDR3 is CASKRGDGYTF. In DNA form, the CDR3 reads TGTGCCAGTAAGAGGGGTGACGGCTACACCTTC. The chain combines TRBV19 with TRBJ1-2, with D possibly being TRBD1 (5 bases). The CDR3 is 11 amino acids. V lost 7 bases, J lost 8 bases, and 11 bases lay in between. CDR1 LNHDA and CDR2 SQIVND come from the germline V gene (reference sequence).

The J gene is TRBJ1-1, the V gene TRBV5-1; TRBD1 agrees at 7 bases. Per the germline V gene, CDR1 is SGHRS and CDR2 is YFSETQ. The CDR3 extends over 16 amino acids. V trimming: 3 bases; J trimming: 4 bases; junction bases outside the gene matches: 12. In nucleotides, the CDR3 is TGCGCCAGCAGCTCCGAACACAGGGGTAGCGGCACTGAAGCTTTCTTT. Its translation is CASSSEHRGSGTEAFF.

J is TRBJ1-4 and V is TRBV7-8; no firm D call. The CDR3 spans 15 residues. CDR1 is SGHVS, CDR2 FQNEAQ, per germline. Trimming took 5 bases from V and 3 from J, leaving 13 bases between them. The CDR3 loop reads CASSPREPSNEKLFF. For the CDR3, the DNA is TGTGCCAGCAGCCCCCGGGAGCCCTCTAATGAAAAACTGTTTTTT.

This clone was observed a few times. J is TRBJ1-3 and V is TRBV28; TRBD1 might be the D (6 bases). The V gene's germline CDR1 is MDHEN and CDR2 SYDVKM. V shed 2 bases and J shed 0 bases, with 11 bases lying between them. This CDR3 is built from 16 residues. CDR3 residues: CASSLGTFYSGNTIYF. The CDR3 bases are TGTGCCAGCAGTTTAGGGACATTTTACTCTGGAAACACCATATATTTT. Drawing the rest from reference TRBV28 and TRBJ1-3, the complete variable domain is DVKVTQSSRYLVKRTGEKVFLECVQDMDHENMFWYRQDPGLGLRLIYFSYDVKMKEKGDIPEGYSVSREKKERFSLILESASTNQTSMYLCASSLGTFYSGNTIYFGEGSWLTVV.

V usage is TRBV10-2 and J usage is TRBJ1-6; tentative D call: TRBD1 (5 bases). Trimming cost V 8 bases and J 7 bases, with 21 bases left between them. This CDR3 is 16 amino acids long. The germline V gene encodes CDR1 WSHSY and CDR2 SAAADI. The CDR3 loop reads CASSKTGPTGNSPLHF. The CDR3 bases are TGCGCCAGCTCAAAGACGGGGCCTACCGGGAATTCACCCCTCCACTTT.

This clone was counted a few times. This chain connects TRBV28 to TRBJ1-5; D is undetermined. V lost 5 bases, J lost 5 bases, and 13 bases lay in between. From germline, CDR1 is MDHEN and CDR2 SYDVKM. The CDR3 is 14 amino acids. CDR3 nucleotides: TGTGCCAGCAGTCCTCATATAGGCGATCAGCCCCAGCATTTT. It yields the protein CASSPHIGDQPQHF. Filled out from reference TRBV28 and TRBJ1-5, the complete variable domain reads DVKVTQSSRYLVKRTGEKVFLECVQDMDHENMFWYRQDPGLGLRLIYFSYDVKMKEKGDIPEGYSVSREKKERFSLILESASTNQTSMYLCASSPHIGDQPQHFGDGTRLSIL.

CDR3 nucleotides: TGTGCCAGCAGTCCCGGGACAGGGTACAATGAGCAGTTCTTC. Translating gives CASSPGTGYNEQFF. The chain has TRBV27 and TRBJ2-1; TRBD1 matches at 9 bases. The CDR3 has 14 amino acids. Germline trimming cut 5 bases from V and 4 bases from J; bases unmatched to any gene: 3. CDR1 is MNHEY, CDR2 SMNVEV, per germline (reference sequence).

The V gene is TRBV28, the J gene TRBJ2-5, with a possible D match to TRBD2 (6 bases). The CDR3 covers 19 residues. V lost 5 bases and J lost 1, with 26 bases in between. Looked up from germline, CDR1 is MDHEN and CDR2 is SYDVKM. This chain's CDR3 is CASSLLPPSEGGIQETQYF. The CDR3 nucleotides read TGTGCCAGCAGTCTCCTCCCCCCTTCCGAGGGCGGGATCCAAGAGACCCAGTACTTC.

The chain recombines TRBV18 with TRBJ2-5; 9 bases are a match to TRBD2. CDR3 size: 15 residues. With 1 base clipped from V and 2 bases from J, the junction kept 2 bases outside the gene matches. Looked up from germline, CDR1 is KGHSH and CDR2 is LQKENI. The CDR3 DNA reads TGTGCCAGCTCACCACGACTAGCGGAACAAGAGACCCAGTACTTC. Residues: CASSPRLAEQETQYF.

The chain joins TRBV3-1 (or the pseudogene TRBV3-2) to TRBJ1-1; 11 nucleotides agree with TRBD1. CDR1 is LGHDT and CDR2 is YNNKEL in the germline V gene (reference sequence). V gave up 4 bases and J gave up 5 bases; unmatched junction bases: 12. The CDR3 covers 17 residues. Here the CDR3 DNA reads TGTGCCAGCAGCCGAAGGACAGGGGGCGGTCTCGGGACTGAAGCTTTCTTT. Translated, it gives CASSRRTGGGLGTEAFF.

The chain employs TRBV19 and TRBJ1-1; possibly TRBD1 for D (6 bases). The CDR3 runs to 14 residues. The V end lost 7 bases, the J end lost 5 bases, and 17 bases lay between the germline ends. The germline CDR1 and CDR2 sequences are LNHDA and SQIVND (reference sequence). The CDR3 spells CASTPGRGGTEAFF. The CDR3, as DNA: TGTGCCAGTACCCCTGGAAGAGGGGGGACTGAAGCTTTCTTT. Looking up the rest from reference TRBV19 and TRBJ1-1 gives the full variable domain: DGGITQSPKYLFRKEGQNVTLSCEQNLNHDAMYWYRQDPGQGLRLIYYSQIVNDFQKGDIAEGYSVSREKKESFPLTVTSAQKNPTAFYLCASTPGRGGTEAFFGQGTRLTVV.

This chain connects TRBV7-9 to TRBJ2-3, with TRBD2 as a possible D gene (6 bases). Germline CDR1 reads SEHNR; CDR2 reads FQNEAQ (reference sequence). V was trimmed by 0 bases and J by 2 bases, leaving 9 bases between them. CDR3 length: 15 residues. CDR3 in amino acids: CASSLAGGTTDTQYF. The CDR3 DNA reads TGTGCCAGCAGCTTAGCAGGAGGGACCACAGATACGCAGTATTTT. Combining the CDR3 with reference TRBV7-9 and TRBJ2-3 gives the whole variable domain DTGVSQNPRHKITKRGQNVTFRCDPISEHNRLYWYRQTLGQGPEFLTYFQNEAQLEKSRLLSDRFSAERPKGSFSTLEIQRTEQGDSAMYLCASSLAGGTTDTQYFGPGTRLTVL.

This sequence joins TRBV28 and TRBJ1-2, with D hard to call. There are 13 residues in the CDR3. V was trimmed by 2 bases and J by 5 bases, leaving 9 bases between them. Germline V gene lookup returns CDR1 MDHEN and CDR2 SYDVKM. Here the CDR3 DNA reads TGTGCCAGCAGTTTAATGGACGTTTATGGCTACACCTTC. This codes for CASSLMDVYGYTF.

The chain links TRBV14 to TRBJ2-7, with 8 bases lining up with TRBD2. The CDR3 has 15 residues. Losses at the gene ends were 4 bases for V and 3 bases for J; bases not matched to a gene: 8. Germline assignment: CDR1 SGHDN and CDR2 FVKESK. CDR3 amino acids: CASSPRVSGIYEQYF. The CDR3 DNA sequence: TGTGCCAGCAGCCCGAGGGTTAGCGGGATCTACGAGCAGTACTTC.

This rearrangement joins TRBV15 to TRBJ2-1, with D perhaps matching TRBD1 (6 bases). Trimming stripped 5 bases from V and 6 bases from J, with 17 bases between. Germline assignment: CDR1 LNHNV and CDR2 YYDKDF (reference sequence). This CDR3 spans 15 amino acids. The CDR3 DNA follows: TGTGCCACCAGCTACAGGGTGTCAAGCCTCAATGAGCAGTTCTTC. Protein sequence: CATSYRVSSLNEQFF.

The rearrangement links TRBV30 to TRBJ1-5, with D perhaps TRBD1 (5 bases). The V gene's germline CDR1 is GTSNPN and CDR2 SVGIG (reference sequence). This CDR3 has 16 amino acids. The V and J ends lost 2 bases and 7 bases respectively, with 21 bases between them. CDR3 bases: TGTGCCTGGAGTACCATCGGGGACGCGACACAACAGCCCCAGCATTTT. Amino acid sequence: CAWSTIGDATQQPQHF.

With respect to this clone: Other DNA sequences within the sample encode an identical CDR3. V and J are TRBV30 and TRBJ2-3, with 7 bases matching TRBD1. Germline assignment: CDR1 GTSNPN and CDR2 SVGIG (reference sequence). Germline trimming cut 0 bases from V and 5 bases from J; bases unmatched to any gene: 2. The CDR3 spans 13 residues. CDR3 nucleotides: TGTGCCTGGAGTGTTAGGGGGCGAGATACGCAGTATTTT. Protein sequence: CAWSVRGRDTQYF.

This chain uses TRBV3-1 (or the pseudogene TRBV3-2) with TRBJ2-1, with D hard to call. CDR3 length: 13 amino acids. Germline V gives CDR1 LGHDT, CDR2 YNNKEL (reference sequence). The V end was cut by 4 bases, the J end by 7 bases, with 11 bases between. CDR3 sequence (DNA): TGTGCCAGCAGCCGGGGTCCTGGGAATGAGCAGTTCTTC. Amino acids: CASSRGPGNEQFF.

The rearrangement uses TRBV28 and TRBJ1-6; D is unclear. Germline assignment: CDR1 MDHEN and CDR2 SYDVKM. The CDR3 consists of 13 residues. V lost 6 bases and J 8 bases, leaving 11 bases between the germline ends. In nucleotides, the CDR3 is TGTGCCAGCAGAGGGCTCTGGGATTCACCCCTCCACTTT. Amino acids: CASRGLWDSPLHF.

This clone was detected once. The rearrangement joins TRBV15 to TRBJ1-5; D perhaps matches TRBD1 (5 bases). V lost 8 bases and J 4 bases, leaving 12 bases between the germline ends. CDR3 length: 13 residues. The germline V gene has CDR1 LNHNV and CDR2 YYDKDF (reference sequence). Written as DNA, the CDR3 is TGTGCCACCGGGGTGTGGGGGAATCAGCCCCAGCATTTT. Translating it yields CATGVWGNQPQHF.

This clone was picked up a small number of times. V gene TRBV2 combines with J gene TRBJ2-1; 11 positions match TRBD2. Looked up from germline, CDR1 is SNHLY and CDR2 is FYNNEI. V lost 6 bases and J lost 12; bases outside the gene matches: 10. The CDR3 is 14 residues long. The CDR3 reads CASSKGGTSGTQFF. The CDR3 bases are TGTGCCAGCAGCAAAGGAGGGACTAGCGGCACGCAGTTCTTC.

This chain uses TRBV5-1 with TRBJ1-2; D remains ambiguous. V lost 0 bases and J 6 bases, leaving 15 bases between the germline ends. The CDR3 consists of 15 residues. Germline V gives CDR1 SGHRS, CDR2 YFSETQ. The DNA of the CDR3 is TGCGCCAGCAGCTTGGGGGCGGCCTATGGGAATGGCTACACCTTC. This codes for CASSLGAAYGNGYTF.

The rearrangement uses TRBV9 and TRBJ2-1; TRBD2 aligns across 9 bases. With 3 bases clipped from V and 8 bases from J, the junction kept 9 bases outside the gene matches. The germline V gene has CDR1 SGDLS and CDR2 YYNGEE. The CDR3 runs to 15 residues. The CDR3 here is CASSDPGLASDEQFF. DNA of the CDR3: TGTGCCAGCAGCGACCCGGGACTAGCCTCAGATGAGCAGTTCTTC.

V usage is TRBV5-1 and J usage is TRBJ1-2; 8 positions agree with TRBD1. With V trimmed by 5 bases and J by 12 bases, 9 bases remained unmatched. The germline gives CDR1 SGHRS, CDR2 YFSETQ. The CDR3 runs to 12 residues. CDR3 bases: TGCGCCAGCAGTCGAGCACAGGGGGAAAACACCTTC. This translates into CASSRAQGENTF.